One sample yielded the 26 T cell receptor beta chains listed below, sequenced in a study of blood T cell repertoires in COVID-19. Clones were read by immunoSEQ multiplex PCR, and TCRdb kept only the in-frame ones, dropping some. The sample carries under 55,000 clones, over 75% recorded once. Source material: peripheral blood. The receptors shown here come from a human donor in a cohort sampled during active COVID-19.

The CDR3 DNA reads as TGTGCCAGCAGGTTAGCGGCTAGCAGGGTAACCGGGGAGCTGTTTTTT. This sequence encodes CASRLAASRVTGELFF. This chain joins TRBV14 and TRBJ2-2; D may be TRBD2 (6 bases). Deletions cut 6 bases from V and 5 bases from J, with 19 bases between. CDR1 is SGHDN, CDR2 FVKESK, per germline. The CDR3 totals 16 residues.

The chain has TRBV6-5 and TRBJ2-1; 10 bases agree with TRBD1. This CDR3 spans 14 amino acids. Germline V gene sequence: CDR1 MNHEY, CDR2 SVGAGI. Germline trimming cut 7 bases from V and 3 bases from J; bases unmatched to any gene: 3. The CDR3 region is CASTRDRGYNEQFF. DNA for the CDR3: TGTGCCAGCACCCGGGACAGGGGCTACAATGAGCAGTTCTTC.

This chain joins TRBV7-9 and TRBJ2-7, with 12 bases that match TRBD2. Germline loops: CDR1 SEHNR, CDR2 FQNEAQ (reference sequence). This CDR3 has 17 residues. The J segment lost 2 bases and the V segment lost 5 bases, leaving 10 bases of the junction unmatched. The CDR3 DNA sequence: TGTGCCAGCAGCCCTCGACTAGCGGGAGTCTACCCCTACGAGCAGTACTTC. Translation: CASSPRLAGVYPYEQYF.

J is TRBJ1-1 and V is TRBV7-9; 12 positions match TRBD1. Germline CDR1 reads SEHNR; CDR2 reads FQNEAQ (reference sequence). This CDR3 contains 17 residues. Trimming took 2 bases from V and 7 from J; bases not matched to a gene: 11. The CDR3 here is CASSLYLGTGGPYEAFF. CDR3 bases: TGTGCCAGCAGCTTATATTTAGGGACAGGGGGCCCCTATGAAGCTTTCTTT.

The DNA for the CDR3 is TGTGCCAGCAGCCAAGATCAAGCGGCCTATGGCTACACCTTC. Protein sequence: CASSQDQAAYGYTF. The rearrangement joins TRBV3-1 (or the pseudogene TRBV3-2) to TRBJ1-2; D call uncertain. CDR3 length equals 14 residues. V gave up 0 bases and J gave up 4 bases, with 9 bases separating them. Germline loops: CDR1 LGHDT, CDR2 YNNKEL (reference sequence).

V is TRBV12-3 or TRBV12-4 and J is TRBJ2-5; 7 bases line up with TRBD1. V shed 4 bases and J 3 bases; nucleotides not matched to a gene: 2. The CDR3 loop spans 13 amino acids. CDR3 sequence: CASSSGTEETQYF. DNA of the CDR3: TGTGCCAGCAGTTCCGGGACAGAAGAGACCCAGTACTTC.

The chain links TRBV7-2 to TRBJ2-1; weak D call: TRBD1 (6 bases). This CDR3 is 13 amino acids long. The germline V and J ends were trimmed by 4 bases and 9 bases, with 13 bases remaining between them. Germline-derived CDR1 and CDR2 are SGHTA and FQGNSA. CDR3: CASSSRWGLEQFF. The CDR3 nucleotides are TGTGCCAGCAGCTCACGATGGGGGCTTGAGCAGTTCTTC.

The CDR3 bases are TGCAGTGCCAGTAGAGGGGTGGGCGGGAGCGGCTGGGAGCAGTTCTTC. Translated: CSASRGVGGSGWEQFF. The gene calls are TRBV20-1 and TRBJ2-1; 7 nucleotides align to TRBD2. Per the germline V gene, CDR1 is DFQATT and CDR2 is SNEGSKA (reference sequence). This CDR3 contains 16 residues. V lost 6 bases and J lost 10; bases outside the gene matches: 21.

The rearrangement joins TRBV5-4 to TRBJ2-1; TRBD2 aligns across 11 bases. The J segment lost 5 bases and the V segment lost 0 bases, leaving 4 bases of the junction unmatched. Germline V gene lookup returns CDR1 SGHNT and CDR2 YYREEE (reference sequence). The length of the CDR3 is 16 residues. CDR3: CASSLAVLAGDNEQFF. The CDR3, as DNA: TGTGCCAGCAGCTTGGCGGTACTAGCGGGAGACAATGAGCAGTTCTTC.

V gene TRBV19 combines with J gene TRBJ1-1, with 12 positions matching TRBD1. Germline loops: CDR1 LNHDA, CDR2 SQIVND (reference sequence). The CDR3 covers 15 residues. J gave up 7 bases and V 3 bases, and 6 bases lay outside the gene matches. The CDR3 DNA reads TGTGCCAGTAGTATGAGGGACAGGGGGCCCATTGAAGCTTTCTTT. Translated: CASSMRDRGPIEAFF.

J is TRBJ2-2 and V is TRBV5-1; weak D call: TRBD2 (6 bases). Trimming pared 6 bases from V and 4 bases from J, leaving 10 bases between. There are 13 residues in the CDR3. Germline loops: CDR1 SGHRS, CDR2 YFSETQ. The CDR3 region has the DNA TGCGCCAGCACTCTTAGCGGCACCGGGGAGCTGTTTTTT. This codes for CASTLSGTGELFF.

Here the CDR3 DNA reads TGTGCCAGCAGTCCCTTCGGGGGAAGCTCCTACAATGAGCAGTTCTTC. Encoded protein: CASSPFGGSSYNEQFF. The chain links TRBV6-2 or TRBV6-3 to TRBJ2-1, with D possibly TRBD2 on 6 matching bases. The V and J ends lost 5 bases and 0 bases respectively, with 14 bases between them. From germline, CDR1 is MNHEY and CDR2 SVGEGT. CDR3 length: 16 amino acids.

The rearrangement uses TRBV7-3 and TRBJ2-3; the match to TRBD1 covers 9 bases. The CDR3 consists of 14 residues. V lost 2 bases, J lost 5 bases, and 2 bases stayed unmatched. Per germline, CDR1 SGHTA and CDR2 FQGTGA. CDR3 bases: TGTGCCAGCAGCTTAGGACAGGGGCGAGATACGCAGTATTTT. Translated, it gives CASSLGQGRDTQYF.

The chain links TRBV18 to TRBJ1-2, with 9 positions matching TRBD1. Per germline, CDR1 KGHSH and CDR2 LQKENI. The V gene end was trimmed by 5 bases and the J gene end by 7 bases; junction bases not matched to a gene: 11. The CDR3 extends over 15 amino acids. This CDR3 is CASSASGQGIGGYTF. In nucleotides, the CDR3 is TGTGCCAGCTCAGCTTCGGGACAGGGAATAGGTGGCTACACCTTC. Drawing the rest from reference TRBV18 and TRBJ1-2, the complete variable domain is NAGVMQNPRHLVRRRGQEARLRCSPMKGHSHVYWYRQLPEEGLKFMVYLQKENIIDESGMPKERFSAEFPKEGPSILRIQQVVRGDSAAYFCASSASGQGIGGYTFGSGTRLTVV.

The rearrangement joins TRBV5-5 to TRBJ2-5, with D possibly being TRBD1 (6 bases). Per germline, CDR1 SGHKS and CDR2 YYEKEE (reference sequence). The CDR3 consists of 16 residues. With 0 bases removed from V and 5 bases from J, the gap between germline ends came to 17 bases. The CDR3 loop reads CASSLARVGQQETQYF. CDR3 nucleotides: TGTGCCAGCAGCTTGGCGCGCGTCGGACAGCAGGAGACCCAGTACTTC.

The chain uses TRBV24-1 and TRBJ2-3; TRBD2 agrees at 15 bases. Germline V gene lookup returns CDR1 KGHDR and CDR2 SFDVKD. V lost 3 bases to trimming and J lost 0 bases; unmatched junction nucleotides: 9. There are 20 residues in the CDR3. CDR3 amino acids: CATSDPGTSGRTFSTDTQYF. The CDR3 DNA is TGTGCCACCAGTGATCCCGGGACTAGCGGGAGGACTTTTAGCACAGATACGCAGTATTTT.

V is TRBV10-1 and J is TRBJ2-7, with 10 bases fitting TRBD2. This CDR3 region has 14 residues. CDR1 is WNHNN and CDR2 is SYGVQD in the germline V gene (reference sequence). Unmatched junction bases numbered 3, after V lost 5 bases and J lost 2 bases. CDR3 amino acids: CASSLAGAPYEQYF. The CDR3, as DNA: TGCGCCAGCAGTCTAGCGGGAGCCCCCTACGAGCAGTACTTC.

This chain links TRBV20-1 with TRBJ2-2, with TRBD1 identical over 8 bases. Germline V lookup: CDR1 DFQATT, CDR2 SNEGSKA (reference sequence). After removal of 3 bases from V and 6 bases from J, the junction contained 12 bases not matched to a gene. This CDR3 has 16 amino acids. The DNA of the CDR3 is TGCAGTGCTAGTTCCGGGACAGGTTCCTTTGCCGGGGAGCTGTTTTTT. It is translated as CSASSGTGSFAGELFF.

The rearrangement links TRBV6-6 to TRBJ1-2; TRBD1 is a possible D gene (6 bases). V was clipped by 10 bases and J by 2 bases, with 14 bases between them. The CDR3 loop spans 13 amino acids. The V gene's germline CDR1 is MNHNY and CDR2 SVGAGI (reference sequence). In DNA, the CDR3 is TGTGCCACCCAAGGGGGAGCGAACTATGGCTACACCTTC. Translating gives CATQGGANYGYTF.

This rearrangement joins TRBV4-2 to TRBJ1-2; TRBD1 is a possible D gene (6 bases). Trimming cost V 0 bases and J 3 bases, with 11 bases left between them. The CDR3 extends over 15 amino acids. CDR1 is LGHNA and CDR2 is YNFKEQ in the germline V gene. The CDR3 spells CASSQEGDNYYGYTF. CDR3 nucleotides: TGTGCCAGCAGCCAAGAAGGGGACAACTACTATGGCTACACCTTC.

The rearrangement links TRBV7-9 to TRBJ2-7; D is perhaps TRBD2 (6 bases). There are 14 residues in the CDR3. V lost 5 bases and J 4 bases, leaving 15 bases between the germline ends. CDR1 is SEHNR, CDR2 FQNEAQ, per germline (reference sequence). CDR3: CASSPRASAYEQYF. CDR3 sequence (DNA): TGTGCCAGCAGCCCCCGGGCTAGCGCGTACGAGCAGTACTTC.

This clone appeared once. The chain employs TRBV15 and TRBJ2-5; TRBD2 matches 11 bases. The V segment lost 1 base and the J segment 0 bases; nucleotides outside the gene matches: 1. This CDR3 is built from 16 residues. Germline values: CDR1 LNHNV, CDR2 YYDKDF (reference sequence). Written as DNA, the CDR3 is TGTGCCACCAGCAGAGGGACTAGCGGGTACCAAGAGACCCAGTACTTC. Translated: CATSRGTSGYQETQYF.

This chain links TRBV28 with TRBJ2-3; TRBD1 matches 9 bases. Germline CDR1 is MDHEN and CDR2 is SYDVKM. J was trimmed by 8 bases and V by 10 bases; bases with no gene match: 10. The CDR3 spans 13 residues. The CDR3 loop is CATSTGGEGTQYF. Written as DNA, the CDR3 is TGTGCCACCTCGACAGGGGGAGAGGGTACGCAGTATTTT.

CDR3 residues: CASSQLARDTGELFF. The CDR3 DNA sequence: TGTGCCAGCAGCCAACTAGCGCGAGACACCGGGGAGCTGTTTTTT. This sequence joins TRBV7-9 and TRBJ2-2; 7 bases are shared with TRBD2. CDR3 length equals 15 residues. CDR1 is SEHNR and CDR2 is FQNEAQ in the germline V gene (reference sequence). The junction had 6 bases not matched to a gene; V was cut back by 5 bases and J by 3 bases.

The chain combines TRBV9 with TRBJ2-1; 7 positions agree with TRBD2. V gave up 1 base and J gave up 8 bases; unmatched junction bases: 6. CDR3 length: 14 residues. Germline-derived CDR1 and CDR2 are SGDLS and YYNGEE. The CDR3: CASSVSAGDHEQFF. CDR3 nucleotides: TGTGCCAGCAGCGTATCGGCGGGAGACCATGAGCAGTTCTTC.

This chain links TRBV19 with TRBJ1-6; 10 bases fit TRBD1. Germline V gene lookup returns CDR1 LNHDA and CDR2 SQIVND (reference sequence). The CDR3 has 14 amino acids. V dropped 6 bases and J dropped 10; count of bases not matched to a gene: 6. CDR3: CASSPGTGVSPLHF. DNA for the CDR3: TGTGCCAGTAGCCCCGGGACAGGGGTCTCACCCCTCCACTTT.